These 29 T cell receptor beta chains were sequenced from one sample in a study of blood T cell repertoires in COVID-19. TCRdb's table, derived via immunoSEQ multiplex PCR, lists solely in-frame clones and lacks some. The table records under 200,000 clones, roughly four fifths of them present only once. Input material: peripheral blood. Receptor source: a woman of 80 years or more with acute or convalescent COVID-19.

This chain uses TRBV7-2 with TRBJ2-5, with TRBD2 as a possible D gene (5 bases). The CDR3 runs 16 residues. Germline assignment: CDR1 SGHTA and CDR2 FQGNSA. With 1 base removed from V and 4 bases from J, the gap between germline ends came to 16 bases. The CDR3 nucleotides read TGTGCCAGCAGCTTAGTTCGGAGGAATGAAGGAGAGACCCAGTACTTC. Amino acids: CASSLVRRNEGETQYF.

This clone has more than one count but fewer than ten. The genes are TRBV10-2 and TRBJ1-2; the D is unclear. The germline V gene has CDR1 WSHSY and CDR2 SAAADI. V was pared by 5 bases and J by 1 base, with 8 bases between. The CDR3 covers 13 residues. The CDR3 bases are TGCGCCAGCAGTCCTAAAGTTAACTATGGCTACACCTTC. As protein: CASSPKVNYGYTF.

The chain links TRBV27 to TRBJ1-2; no clear D. This CDR3 has 13 residues. V was cut by 6 bases and J by 2 bases, with 10 bases left in between. The germline CDR1 and CDR2 sequences are MNHEY and SMNVEV (reference sequence). CDR3 nucleotides: TGTGCCAGCAGCCGCGCCCCAAACTATGGCTACACCTTC. It codes for CASSRAPNYGYTF.

The chain uses TRBV27 and TRBJ1-6; 12 bases agree with TRBD1. This CDR3 has 14 amino acids. With 4 bases clipped from V and 11 bases from J, the junction kept 3 bases outside the gene matches. Looked up from germline, CDR1 is MNHEY and CDR2 is SMNVEV (reference sequence). The CDR3 sequence: CASSWDRGRAPLHF. The CDR3 nucleotides read TGTGCCAGCAGTTGGGACAGGGGGCGGGCACCCCTCCACTTT.

A single count supports this clone. CDR3 region: CASSYPGLAGDNEQYF. For the CDR3, the DNA is TGTGCCAGCAGTTACCCGGGACTAGCGGGCGACAACGAGCAGTACTTC. This chain uses TRBV6-2 or TRBV6-3 with TRBJ2-7; 12 positions match TRBD2. This CDR3 is built from 16 residues. Trimming removed 2 bases from V and 5 bases from J; junction bases left unmatched: 7. The germline CDR1 and CDR2 sequences are MNHEY and SVGEGT.

The chain couples TRBV6-5 to TRBJ2-3; TRBD2 is a possible D gene (5 bases). The CDR3 contains 15 residues. Looked up from germline, CDR1 is MNHEY and CDR2 is SVGAGI. The germline V and J ends were trimmed by 4 bases and 3 bases, with 14 bases remaining between them. The chain's CDR3 is CASSFRDLETDTQYF. CDR3 bases: TGTGCCAGCAGTTTCCGGGATCTAGAGACAGATACGCAGTATTTT.

The chain is built from TRBV6-1 and TRBJ2-5; the match to TRBD1 covers 9 bases. The V gene end was trimmed by 2 bases and the J gene end by 7 bases; junction bases not matched to a gene: 14. The CDR3 extends over 17 amino acids. The germline V gene has CDR1 MNHNS and CDR2 SASEGT. CDR3 DNA: TGTGCCAGCAGTGAAATTGGTGGGACAGGGTTCGTGGGGACCCAGTACTTC. This translates into CASSEIGGTGFVGTQYF.

The V and J genes are TRBV2 and TRBJ1-3; possibly TRBD1 for D (5 bases). Germline-derived CDR1 and CDR2 are SNHLY and FYNNEI. The CDR3 sequence is 14 residues long. Deletions cut 4 bases from V and 5 bases from J, with 12 bases between. The CDR3 DNA follows: TGTGCCAGCAGTGCGGGGGGGACCAGAAACACCATATATTTT. It translates to CASSAGGTRNTIYF.

This clone was counted a few times. The V and J genes are TRBV18 and TRBJ1-3; D gene unclear. Trimming stripped 3 bases from V and 0 bases from J, with 18 bases between. The CDR3 consists of 18 residues. Germline values: CDR1 KGHSH, CDR2 LQKENI. The CDR3 DNA is TGTGCCAGCTCACCGACACAACAAATTCCGAGCTCTGGAAACACCATATATTTT. Protein sequence: CASSPTQQIPSSGNTIYF. The variable domain in full, completed from reference TRBV18 and TRBJ1-3, reads NAGVMQNPRHLVRRRGQEARLRCSPMKGHSHVYWYRQLPEEGLKFMVYLQKENIIDESGMPKERFSAEFPKEGPSILRIQQVVRGDSAAYFCASSPTQQIPSSGNTIYFGEGSWLTVV.

This sequence joins TRBV9 and TRBJ1-2, with 7 bases aligning to TRBD1. This CDR3 region has 14 residues. CDR1 is SGDLS and CDR2 is YYNGEE in the germline V gene. J lost 5 bases, V lost 3 bases, and 7 bases had no gene match. This chain's CDR3 is CASSGAGGAYGYTF. CDR3 nucleotide sequence: TGTGCCAGCAGCGGAGCAGGGGGTGCGTATGGCTACACCTTC.

The rearrangement links TRBV25-1 to TRBJ2-1, with 10 positions matching TRBD2. The CDR3 spans 15 residues. Germline CDR1 MGHDK, CDR2 SYGVNS. Losses at the gene ends were 5 bases for V and 3 bases for J; bases not matched to a gene: 4. CDR3 sequence (DNA): TGTGCCAGCAGTTCAGCGGGGGGGGTCTACAATGAGCAGTTCTTC. As protein: CASSSAGGVYNEQFF. The full variable domain, its missing parts supplied by reference TRBV25-1 and TRBJ2-1, is EADIYQTPRYLVIGTGKKITLECSQTMGHDKMYWYQQDPGMELHLIHYSYGVNSTEKGDLSSESTVSRIRTEHFPLTLESARPSHTSQYLCASSSAGGVYNEQFFGPGTRLTVL.

The count of this clone is one. This chain links TRBV9 with TRBJ2-3, with D unclear. CDR1 and CDR2 from the germline V gene are SGDLS and YYNGEE. This CDR3 region has 14 residues. V was clipped by 0 bases and J by 2 bases, with 7 bases between them. The CDR3 is CASSVEQNTDTQYF. CDR3 bases: TGTGCCAGCAGCGTAGAACAGAACACAGATACGCAGTATTTT.

There are a few counts of this clone. This CDR3 is also generated by other DNA sequences in the sample. This chain connects TRBV9 to TRBJ2-1, with a tentative D call TRBD2 (6 bases). This CDR3 spans 17 amino acids. Trimming stripped 0 bases from V and 0 bases from J, with 13 bases between. From germline, CDR1 is SGDLS and CDR2 YYNGEE. The CDR3 DNA follows: TGTGCCAGCAGCGTAGAAAGCGGGTCGAGCTCCTACAATGAGCAGTTCTTC. Translated: CASSVESGSSSYNEQFF. The variable domain in full, with the rest retrieved from reference TRBV9 and TRBJ2-1, is DSGVTQTPKHLITATGQRVTLRCSPRSGDLSVYWYQQSLDQGLQFLIQYYNGEERAKGNILERFSAQQFPDLHSELNLSSLELGDSALYFCASSVESGSSSYNEQFFGPGTRLTVL.

V is TRBV29-1 and J is TRBJ2-5; 7 positions match TRBD1. CDR1 is SQVTM and CDR2 is ANQGSEA in the germline V gene. The CDR3 length is 12 residues. The V and J ends lost 7 bases and 6 bases, in that order; junction bases with no gene match: 8. The CDR3 sequence is CSADRPGKTQYF. In DNA, the CDR3 is TGCAGCGCGGACAGGCCAGGGAAGACCCAGTACTTC.

The gene calls are TRBV19 and TRBJ1-6, with TRBD1 identical over 9 bases. V shed 7 bases, J shed 7 bases, and the junction held 11 bases outside the gene matches. CDR1 is LNHDA, CDR2 SQIVND, per germline (reference sequence). The CDR3 is 16 amino acids. The CDR3 region has the DNA TGTGCCAGTAAAGAAACAGGGGGCGCTGGAAATTCACCCCTCCACTTT. The encoded protein is CASKETGGAGNSPLHF.

The J gene is TRBJ2-1, the V gene TRBV7-3; D possibly corresponds to TRBD2 (7 bases). The CDR3 contains 17 residues. The ends were cut back, 2 bases at V and 1 base at J, with 15 bases in the middle. CDR1 SGHTA and CDR2 FQGTGA come from the germline V gene. CDR3 protein: CASSLEGGAQSYNEQFF. CDR3 nucleotides: TGTGCCAGCAGCTTAGAAGGGGGGGCCCAATCCTACAATGAGCAGTTCTTC.

The chain has TRBV16 and TRBJ2-7; D unresolved. V shed 1 base and J shed 7 bases, with 8 bases lying between them. This CDR3 comprises 12 residues. Per germline, CDR1 KGHSY and CDR2 FQNENV. The CDR3 sequence: CASSQFRQEQYF. The CDR3 DNA reads as TGTGCCAGCAGCCAATTTCGTCAGGAGCAGTACTTC.

For the CDR3, the DNA is TGTGCCAGCAGTTATTGGGACAGGACAGATGAAAAACTGTTTTTT. Protein sequence: CASSYWDRTDEKLFF. This rearrangement joins TRBV6-2 or TRBV6-3 to TRBJ1-4; 8 bases fit TRBD1. Germline CDR1 is MNHEY and CDR2 is SVGEGT. This CDR3 region has 15 residues. The trim removed 3 bases at V and 6 bases at J, leaving 6 bases unmatched.

The chain employs TRBV25-1 and TRBJ2-2, with TRBD2 identical over 10 bases. Trimming took 4 bases from V and 4 from J; bases not matched to a gene: 3. CDR1 MGHDK and CDR2 SYGVNS come from the germline V gene. CDR3 length: 15 amino acids. CDR3 DNA: TGTGCCAGCAGTGGGCTAGCGGGAGCCACCGGGGAGCTGTTTTTT. The encoded protein is CASSGLAGATGELFF.

This clone has just one count. The rearrangement joins TRBV11-1 to TRBJ1-3; D unresolved. This CDR3 comprises 15 residues. CDR1 and CDR2 from the germline V gene are SGHAT and FQDESV (reference sequence). With 5 bases removed from V and 4 bases from J, the gap between germline ends came to 15 bases. In DNA form, the CDR3 reads TGTGCCAGCAGCCCATCCGGGAGGGCCGGAAACACCATATATTTT. It encodes CASSPSGRAGNTIYF.

This clone was detected a few times. The chain uses TRBV10-1 and TRBJ1-5; 8 bases are a match to TRBD1. This CDR3 is built from 16 residues. Trimming cost V 4 bases and J 7 bases; bases outside gene matches: 12. The V gene's germline CDR1 is WNHNN and CDR2 SYGVQD (reference sequence). The CDR3 coding sequence is TGCGCCAGCAGTGCGACCGACAGGGGCGCGGTCCAGCCCCAGCATTTT. Translation gives CASSATDRGAVQPQHF.

The chain combines TRBV29-1 with TRBJ1-5, with 7 positions matching TRBD1. CDR3 length: 15 residues. In germline, CDR1 is SQVTM, CDR2 ANQGSEA. V was pared by 4 bases and J by 2 bases, with 8 bases of the junction left unmatched. This CDR3 reads CSVVVAGGGNQPQHF. The CDR3, as DNA: TGCAGCGTTGTAGTGGCAGGGGGAGGCAATCAGCCCCAGCATTTT.

This chain uses TRBV19 with TRBJ2-2; 13 bases line up with TRBD2. The CDR3 sequence is 18 residues long. Germline CDR1 reads LNHDA; CDR2 reads SQIVND (reference sequence). Unmatched junction bases numbered 7, after V lost 5 bases and J lost 1 base. CDR3 region: CASSLLAGGPGNTGELFF. CDR3 sequence (DNA): TGTGCCAGTAGTCTACTAGCGGGAGGGCCCGGGAACACCGGGGAGCTGTTTTTT. The full variable domain, in which reference TRBV19 and TRBJ2-2 provide the parts outside the CDR3, is DGGITQSPKYLFRKEGQNVTLSCEQNLNHDAMYWYRQDPGQGLRLIYYSQIVNDFQKGDIAEGYSVSREKKESFPLTVTSAQKNPTAFYLCASSLLAGGPGNTGELFFGEGSRLTVL.

This clone has more than one count but fewer than ten. The chain couples TRBV12-3 or TRBV12-4 to TRBJ1-6; TRBD1 might be the D (6 bases). Trimming left V 6 bases short and J 9 bases short, with 9 bases between. CDR3 length: 12 amino acids. For the CDR3, the DNA is TGTGCCAGCAGCAGGGGTCGTTCACCCCTCCACTTT. Translation gives CASSRGRSPLHF.

J is TRBJ1-2 and V is TRBV12-3 or TRBV12-4, with D perhaps matching TRBD1 (6 bases). The CDR3 runs to 12 residues. V was trimmed by 2 bases and J by 5 bases, leaving 6 bases between them. The CDR3 DNA sequence: TGTGCCAGCAGTTTACAGGGGTATGGCTACACCTTC. Protein sequence: CASSLQGYGYTF.

This clone was recorded once. This rearrangement joins TRBV30 to TRBJ2-5; maybe TRBD2 (7 bases). The V and J ends lost 7 bases and 5 bases respectively, with 14 bases between them. The CDR3 is 12 amino acids. Germline CDR1 and CDR2: GTSNPN and SVGIG (reference sequence). CDR3 coding DNA: TGTGCCTTTGGGGGGGCTTGGGAGACCCAGTACTTC. Protein: CAFGGAWETQYF.

The rearrangement links TRBV5-4 to TRBJ1-2; no reliable D call. Trimming took 0 bases from V and 4 from J, leaving 10 bases between them. The CDR3 extends over 14 amino acids. The germline CDR1 and CDR2 sequences are SGHNT and YYREEE (reference sequence). CDR3 bases: TGTGCCAGCAGCTTGGTTGGGCACTTCTATGGCTACACCTTC. Encoded protein: CASSLVGHFYGYTF.

This chain joins TRBV6-2 or TRBV6-3 and TRBJ2-1; 7 nucleotides align to TRBD2. V lost 0 bases to trimming and J lost 2 bases; unmatched junction nucleotides: 4. This CDR3 is built from 16 residues. Germline CDR1 reads MNHEY; CDR2 reads SVGEGT. CDR3 sequence (DNA): TGTGCCAGCAGTTACTCGACCGGGAGGCCCTACAATGAGCAGTTCTTC. It specifies CASSYSTGRPYNEQFF.

The chain links TRBV5-1 to TRBJ2-7; 8 nucleotides agree with TRBD1. The CDR3 contains 16 residues. The V segment lost 4 bases and the J segment 2 bases; nucleotides outside the gene matches: 11. Per germline, CDR1 SGHRS and CDR2 YFSETQ. The CDR3: CASSPRTGQVTYEQYF. CDR3 DNA sequence: TGCGCCAGCAGCCCACGGACAGGGCAAGTAACCTACGAGCAGTACTTC.